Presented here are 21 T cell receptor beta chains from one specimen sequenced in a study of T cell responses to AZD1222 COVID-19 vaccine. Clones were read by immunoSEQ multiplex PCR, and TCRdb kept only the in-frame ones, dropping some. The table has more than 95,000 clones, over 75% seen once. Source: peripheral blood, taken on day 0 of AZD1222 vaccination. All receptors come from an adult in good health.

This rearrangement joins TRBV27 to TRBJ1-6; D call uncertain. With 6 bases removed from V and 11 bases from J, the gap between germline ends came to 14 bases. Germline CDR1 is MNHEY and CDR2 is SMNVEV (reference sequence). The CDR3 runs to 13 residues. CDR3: CASRLGYFTPLHF. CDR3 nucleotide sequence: TGTGCCAGCAGGTTAGGGTATTTCACACCCCTCCACTTT.

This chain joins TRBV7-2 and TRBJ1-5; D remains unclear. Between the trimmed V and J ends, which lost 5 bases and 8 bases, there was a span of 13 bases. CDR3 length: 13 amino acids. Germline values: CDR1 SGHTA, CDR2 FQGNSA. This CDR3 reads CASSRTEGKPQHF. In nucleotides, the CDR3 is TGTGCCAGCAGCCGTACCGAGGGTAAGCCCCAGCATTTT.

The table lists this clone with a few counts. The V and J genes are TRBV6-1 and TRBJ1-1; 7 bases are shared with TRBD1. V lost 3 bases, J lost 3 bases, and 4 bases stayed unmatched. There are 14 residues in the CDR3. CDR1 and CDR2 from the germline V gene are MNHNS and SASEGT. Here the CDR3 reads CASSDRQGYTEAFF. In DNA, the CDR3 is TGTGCCAGCAGTGACAGACAGGGCTACACTGAAGCTTTCTTT.

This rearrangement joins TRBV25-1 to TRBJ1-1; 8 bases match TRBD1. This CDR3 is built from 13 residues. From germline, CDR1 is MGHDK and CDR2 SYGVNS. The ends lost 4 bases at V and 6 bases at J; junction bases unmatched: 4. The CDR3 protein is CASSAYRGAEAFF. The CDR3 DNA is TGTGCCAGCAGTGCCTACAGGGGGGCTGAAGCTTTCTTT.

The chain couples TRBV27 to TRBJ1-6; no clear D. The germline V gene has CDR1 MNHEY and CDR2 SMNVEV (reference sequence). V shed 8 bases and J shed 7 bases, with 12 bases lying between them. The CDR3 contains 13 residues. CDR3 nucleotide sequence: TGTGCCAGCGGGCCAGGTTTAAATTCACCCCTCCACTTT. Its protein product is CASGPGLNSPLHF.

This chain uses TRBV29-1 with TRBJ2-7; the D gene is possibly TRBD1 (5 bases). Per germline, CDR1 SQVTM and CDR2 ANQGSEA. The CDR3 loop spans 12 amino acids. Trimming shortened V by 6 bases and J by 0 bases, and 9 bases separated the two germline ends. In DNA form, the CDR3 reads TGCAGCGTCTTCGACAGCTCCTACGAGCAGTACTTC. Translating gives CSVFDSSYEQYF.

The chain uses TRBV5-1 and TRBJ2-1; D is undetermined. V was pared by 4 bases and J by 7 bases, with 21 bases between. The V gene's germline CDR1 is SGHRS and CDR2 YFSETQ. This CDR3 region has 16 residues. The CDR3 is CASSVQVTSLTNEQFF. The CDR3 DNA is TGCGCCAGCAGCGTCCAGGTGACCTCCCTTACGAATGAGCAGTTCTTC.

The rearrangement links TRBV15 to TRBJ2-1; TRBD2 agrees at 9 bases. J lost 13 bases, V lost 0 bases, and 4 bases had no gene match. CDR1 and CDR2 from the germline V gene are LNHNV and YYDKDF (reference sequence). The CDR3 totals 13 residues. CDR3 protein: CATSRDAREGQFF. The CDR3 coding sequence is TGTGCCACCAGCAGAGATGCGCGGGAGGGCCAGTTCTTC. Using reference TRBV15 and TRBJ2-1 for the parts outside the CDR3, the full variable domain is DAMVIQNPRYQVTQFGKPVTLSCSQTLNHNVMYWYQQKSSQAPKLLFHYYDKDFNNEADTPDNFQSRRPNTSFCFLDIRSPGLGDTAMYLCATSRDAREGQFFGPGTRLTVL.

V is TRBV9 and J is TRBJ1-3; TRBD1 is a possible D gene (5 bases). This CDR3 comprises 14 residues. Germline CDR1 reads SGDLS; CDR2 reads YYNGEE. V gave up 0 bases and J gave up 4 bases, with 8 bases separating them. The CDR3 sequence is CASSVAREGNTIYF. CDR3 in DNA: TGTGCCAGCAGCGTAGCCAGGGAAGGAAACACCATATATTTT.

The CDR3 DNA reads TGTGCCAGCAGTCAAGCAGGGATCGGGAACACTGAAGCTTTCTTT. Its translation: CASSQAGIGNTEAFF. This chain links TRBV27 with TRBJ1-1; D possibly corresponds to TRBD1 (5 bases). V was shortened by 5 bases and J by 1 base, with 14 bases between the two germline ends. CDR1 and CDR2 from the germline V gene are MNHEY and SMNVEV (reference sequence). The CDR3 consists of 15 residues.

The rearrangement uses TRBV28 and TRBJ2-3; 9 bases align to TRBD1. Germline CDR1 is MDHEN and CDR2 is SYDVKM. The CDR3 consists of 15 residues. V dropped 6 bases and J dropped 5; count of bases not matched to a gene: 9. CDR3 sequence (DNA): TGTGCCAGCAGGGGAGAGGGGACAGGGATAGATACGCAGTATTTT. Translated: CASRGEGTGIDTQYF.

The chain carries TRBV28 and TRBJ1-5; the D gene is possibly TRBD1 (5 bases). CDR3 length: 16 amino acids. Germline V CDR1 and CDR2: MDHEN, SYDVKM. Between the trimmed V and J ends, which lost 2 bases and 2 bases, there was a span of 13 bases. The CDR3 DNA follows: TGTGCCAGCAGTTTACGGGGAGGAGGGGGCAATCAGCCCCAGCATTTT. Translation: CASSLRGGGGNQPQHF.

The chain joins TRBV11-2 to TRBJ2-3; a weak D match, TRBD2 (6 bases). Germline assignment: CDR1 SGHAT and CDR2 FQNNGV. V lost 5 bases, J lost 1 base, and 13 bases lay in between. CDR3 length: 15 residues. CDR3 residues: CASSQGASGTDTQYF. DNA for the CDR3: TGTGCCAGCAGCCAAGGGGCTAGCGGCACAGATACGCAGTATTTT.

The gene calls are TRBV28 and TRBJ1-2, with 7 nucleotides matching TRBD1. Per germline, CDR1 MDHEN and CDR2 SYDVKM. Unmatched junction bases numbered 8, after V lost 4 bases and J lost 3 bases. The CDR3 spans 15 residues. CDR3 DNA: TGTGCCAGCAGTTGGAGGACAGGAGGGCACTATGGCTACACCTTC. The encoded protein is CASSWRTGGHYGYTF.

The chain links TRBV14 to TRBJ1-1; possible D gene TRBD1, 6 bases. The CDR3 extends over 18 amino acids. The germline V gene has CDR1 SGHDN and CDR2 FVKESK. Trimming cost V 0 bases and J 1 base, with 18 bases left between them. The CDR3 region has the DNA TGTGCCAGCAGCCAAGAGGGGGGGCGGGGGGCGACGAACACTGAAGCTTTCTTT. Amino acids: CASSQEGGRGATNTEAFF.

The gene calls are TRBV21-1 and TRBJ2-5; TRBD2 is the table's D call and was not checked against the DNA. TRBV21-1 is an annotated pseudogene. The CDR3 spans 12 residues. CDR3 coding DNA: TGTGCCAGAGCGGGAGGAATGGAGACCCAGTACTTC. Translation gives CARAGGMETQYF.

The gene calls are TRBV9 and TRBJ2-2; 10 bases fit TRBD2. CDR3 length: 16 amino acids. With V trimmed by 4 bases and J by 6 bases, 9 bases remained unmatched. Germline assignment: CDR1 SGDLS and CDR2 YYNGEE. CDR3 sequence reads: CASSPTSAGGAGELFF. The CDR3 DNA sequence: TGTGCCAGCAGCCCGACATCAGCGGGAGGGGCCGGGGAGCTGTTTTTT.

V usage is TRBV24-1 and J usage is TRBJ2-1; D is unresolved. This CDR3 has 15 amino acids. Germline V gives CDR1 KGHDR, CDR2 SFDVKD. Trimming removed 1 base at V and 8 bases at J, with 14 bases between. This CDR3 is CATSDFRLGPDEQFF. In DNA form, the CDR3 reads TGTGCCACCAGTGATTTTAGGCTGGGTCCCGATGAGCAGTTCTTC.

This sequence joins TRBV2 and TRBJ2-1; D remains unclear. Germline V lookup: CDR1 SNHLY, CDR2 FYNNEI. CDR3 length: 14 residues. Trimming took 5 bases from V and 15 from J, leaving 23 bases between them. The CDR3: CASSHPRLTPWRFF. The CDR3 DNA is TGTGCCAGCAGTCATCCCCGACTTACCCCCTGGAGGTTCTTC.

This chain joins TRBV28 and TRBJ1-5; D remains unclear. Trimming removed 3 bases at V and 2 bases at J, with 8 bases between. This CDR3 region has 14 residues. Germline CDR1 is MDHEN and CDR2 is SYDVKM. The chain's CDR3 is CASSFVHGNQPQHF. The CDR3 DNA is TGTGCCAGCAGTTTCGTCCATGGCAATCAGCCCCAGCATTTT.

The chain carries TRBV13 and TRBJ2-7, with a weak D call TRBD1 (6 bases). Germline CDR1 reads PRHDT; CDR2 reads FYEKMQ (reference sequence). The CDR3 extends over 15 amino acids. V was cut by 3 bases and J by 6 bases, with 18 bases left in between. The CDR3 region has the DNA TGTGCCAGCAGCTTCCAGAATCGACAGGACCCCGAGCAGTACTTC. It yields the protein CASSFQNRQDPEQYF.